This entry lists 18 T cell receptor beta chains sequenced from one sample in a study of OX40 agonist ivuxolimab in advanced cancers. Measured with immunoSEQ multiplex PCR; TCRdb has only the in-frame clones, and not every one. The sample has roughly 45,000 clones, about 81% seen once. The sequencing here drew on CD4+ or CD8+ T cells sorted from blood, taken in a trial of the OX40 agonist ivuxolimab. The receptors stem from an adult with an advanced solid tumor such as melanoma, head and neck, liver or kidney cancer.

CDR3 in amino acids: CASSQPGGMTAEQYF. In nucleotides, the CDR3 is TGTGCCAGCAGCCAGCCAGGGGGCATGACGGCCGAGCAGTACTTC. J is TRBJ2-7 and V is TRBV6-5; 8 positions agree with TRBD1. The CDR3 totals 15 residues. Germline CDR1 reads MNHEY; CDR2 reads SVGAGI. The J segment lost 6 bases and the V segment lost 6 bases, leaving 13 bases of the junction unmatched.

The chain carries TRBV4-3 and TRBJ2-5, with D perhaps TRBD1 or TRBD2 (6 bases each). Near its end, the DNA agrees better with TRBJ2-7, so the J call may be wrong. This CDR3 has 16 amino acids. Germline V lookup: CDR1 LGHNA, CDR2 YSLEER. The CDR3 is CASSQDTGAKGYEQYF. The CDR3 DNA reads TGCGCCAGCAGCCAAGATACGGGGGCGAAAGGATACGAGCAGTACTTC.

V and J are TRBV11-3 and TRBJ2-1; 12 positions match TRBD2. This CDR3 contains 15 residues. Looked up from germline, CDR1 is SGHNT and CDR2 is YENEEA. J gave up 9 bases and V 4 bases, and 7 bases lay outside the gene matches. CDR3 sequence: CASSSRLAGEREQFF. CDR3 in DNA: TGTGCCAGCAGCTCCAGACTAGCGGGAGAACGTGAGCAGTTCTTC.

The chain's CDR3 is CASSLVGGGGLSYEQYF. The CDR3 coding sequence is TGTGCCAGCAGCTTAGTTGGTGGTGGGGGACTCTCCTACGAGCAGTACTTC. The chain uses TRBV7-2 and TRBJ2-7; D might be TRBD2 (6 bases). The germline gives CDR1 SGHTA, CDR2 FQGNSA. V lost 1 base and J 0 bases, leaving 16 bases between the germline ends. The CDR3 runs to 17 residues.

In DNA form, the CDR3 reads TGTGCCACCAGCAGAGGTACCGGGACAGGGGGAGAAGGCTACACCTTC. Encoded protein: CATSRGTGTGGEGYTF. The V call is TRBV15, the J call TRBJ1-2; 11 bases are shared with TRBD1. Germline assignment: CDR1 LNHNV and CDR2 YYDKDF (reference sequence). The CDR3 sequence is 16 residues long. V shed 1 base and J 8 bases; nucleotides not matched to a gene: 9.

The chain carries TRBV4-1 and TRBJ2-3; D is uncertain. With 2 bases removed from V and 4 bases from J, the gap between germline ends came to 13 bases. Germline V gene sequence: CDR1 MGHRA, CDR2 YSYEKL. The CDR3 loop spans 15 amino acids. In nucleotides, the CDR3 is TGCGCCAGCAGCCAACGGTCCGCGCTGGCAGATACGCAGTATTTT. This codes for CASSQRSALADTQYF.

This chain connects TRBV4-1 to TRBJ1-2; TRBD1 matches 9 bases. V gave up 3 bases and J gave up 4 bases; unmatched junction bases: 3. This CDR3 has 14 residues. Looked up from germline, CDR1 is MGHRA and CDR2 is YSYEKL. DNA for the CDR3: TGCGCCAGCAGCCACGGACAGGGGAGCTATGGCTACACCTTC. It specifies CASSHGQGSYGYTF.

This clone was detected once. The rearrangement links TRBV6-5 to TRBJ2-3, with D perhaps TRBD2 (5 bases). This CDR3 is 14 amino acids long. Looked up from germline, CDR1 is MNHEY and CDR2 is SVGAGI. With 0 bases removed from V and 2 bases from J, the gap between germline ends came to 6 bases. This CDR3 is CASSYSGDTDTQYF. Written as DNA, the CDR3 is TGTGCCAGCAGTTACTCCGGGGACACAGATACGCAGTATTTT.

The chain combines TRBV7-9 with TRBJ1-1; 9 bases agree with TRBD1. Per the germline V gene, CDR1 is SEHNR and CDR2 is FQNEAQ (reference sequence). The J segment lost 3 bases and the V segment lost 5 bases, leaving 4 bases of the junction unmatched. This CDR3 is 14 amino acids long. The CDR3 spells CASSTTGGHTEAFF. CDR3 DNA sequence: TGTGCCAGCAGCACCACAGGGGGCCACACTGAAGCTTTCTTT.

The rearrangement links TRBV9 to TRBJ2-5; D unclear. Trimming removed 3 bases from V and 1 base from J, with 10 bases in between. Germline values: CDR1 SGDLS, CDR2 YYNGEE. The CDR3 covers 14 residues. CDR3 sequence reads: CASSASGSQETQYF. In DNA form, the CDR3 reads TGTGCCAGCAGCGCATCCGGTTCCCAAGAGACCCAGTACTTC. The whole variable domain, remainder taken from reference TRBV9 and TRBJ2-5, is DSGVTQTPKHLITATGQRVTLRCSPRSGDLSVYWYQQSLDQGLQFLIQYYNGEERAKGNILERFSAQQFPDLHSELNLSSLELGDSALYFCASSASGSQETQYFGPGTRLLVL.

The chain carries TRBV7-6 and TRBJ2-1, with 10 nucleotides matching TRBD2. V was pared by 5 bases and J by 0 bases, with 10 bases of the junction left unmatched. Per the germline V gene, CDR1 is SGHVS and CDR2 is FNYEAQ. This CDR3 contains 18 residues. CDR3 nucleotide sequence: TGTGCCAGCAGCCCCCTCTGGACTAGCGGAAGCTCCTACAATGAGCAGTTCTTC. Protein: CASSPLWTSGSSYNEQFF.

J is TRBJ1-4 and V is TRBV11-2; the D is unclear. V was pared by 2 bases and J by 6 bases, with 1 base between. The CDR3 covers 11 residues. The V gene's germline CDR1 is SGHAT and CDR2 FQNNGV. The CDR3 bases are TGTGCCAGCAGCTTACATGAAAAACTGTTTTTT. Its protein is CASSLHEKLFF.

There are a few counts of this clone. CDR3 in DNA: TGTGCCAGCAGCTTAAACCCGGGTTTACGGGAAAAACTGTTTTTT. Amino acid sequence: CASSLNPGLREKLFF. The chain recombines TRBV11-2 with TRBJ1-4; D remains unclear. The CDR3 extends over 15 amino acids. Germline CDR1 SGHAT, CDR2 FQNNGV. V was trimmed by 2 bases and J by 8 bases, leaving 15 bases between them.

V and J are TRBV29-1 and TRBJ1-2; D gene ambiguous. The CDR3 has 12 residues. Per germline, CDR1 SQVTM and CDR2 ANQGSEA. CDR3 bases: TGCACGATTGACTCAGGATTCTATGGCTACACCTTC. This encodes CTIDSGFYGYTF.

This clone was detected only once. The chain uses TRBV19 and TRBJ2-7; 9 nucleotides line up with TRBD2. The V and J ends lost 5 bases and 0 bases, in that order; junction bases with no gene match: 5. The CDR3 runs to 15 residues. The germline V gene has CDR1 LNHDA and CDR2 SQIVND (reference sequence). The CDR3 loop reads CASSGGLAPSYEQYF. The CDR3 nucleotides are TGTGCCAGTAGTGGGGGACTAGCACCCTCCTACGAGCAGTACTTC. The complete variable domain, with remaining parts taken from reference TRBV19 and TRBJ2-7, reads DGGITQSPKYLFRKEGQNVTLSCEQNLNHDAMYWYRQDPGQGLRLIYYSQIVNDFQKGDIAEGYSVSREKKESFPLTVTSAQKNPTAFYLCASSGGLAPSYEQYFGPGTRLTVT.

The DNA for the CDR3 is TGTGCCTGGAGCCGATCTAGGATAGGGCAGCCCCAGCATTTT. Encoded protein: CAWSRSRIGQPQHF. The chain has TRBV30 and TRBJ1-5; D remains ambiguous. The V gene lost 3 bases and the J gene lost 7 bases, with 16 bases spanning the gap. This CDR3 comprises 14 residues. Germline CDR1 and CDR2: GTSNPN and SVGIG (reference sequence).

V gene TRBV4-1 combines with J gene TRBJ2-2, with 14 positions matching TRBD2. Germline V gives CDR1 MGHRA, CDR2 YSYEKL. The CDR3 consists of 18 residues. V gave up 1 base and J gave up 4 bases; unmatched junction bases: 5. CDR3 sequence: CASSQGGLAGVGTGELFF. The DNA of the CDR3 is TGCGCCAGCAGCCAAGGGGGACTAGCGGGAGTTGGCACCGGGGAGCTGTTTTTT.

As for this clone: At the DNA level, this CDR3 is encoded by other sequences in the same sample as well. The chain recombines TRBV7-9 with TRBJ2-2; D gene ambiguous. This CDR3 is 12 amino acids long. Per germline, CDR1 SEHNR and CDR2 FQNEAQ (reference sequence). Trimming took off 4 bases at V and 4 bases at J, with 4 bases between the two ends. Written as DNA, the CDR3 is TGTGCCAGCAGCTATCTCACCGGGGAGCTGTTTTTT. It is translated as CASSYLTGELFF. Full variable domain (missing parts from reference TRBV7-9 and TRBJ2-2): DTGVSQNPRHKITKRGQNVTFRCDPISEHNRLYWYRQTLGQGPEFLTYFQNEAQLEKSRLLSDRFSAERPKGSFSTLEIQRTEQGDSAMYLCASSYLTGELFFGEGSRLTVL.